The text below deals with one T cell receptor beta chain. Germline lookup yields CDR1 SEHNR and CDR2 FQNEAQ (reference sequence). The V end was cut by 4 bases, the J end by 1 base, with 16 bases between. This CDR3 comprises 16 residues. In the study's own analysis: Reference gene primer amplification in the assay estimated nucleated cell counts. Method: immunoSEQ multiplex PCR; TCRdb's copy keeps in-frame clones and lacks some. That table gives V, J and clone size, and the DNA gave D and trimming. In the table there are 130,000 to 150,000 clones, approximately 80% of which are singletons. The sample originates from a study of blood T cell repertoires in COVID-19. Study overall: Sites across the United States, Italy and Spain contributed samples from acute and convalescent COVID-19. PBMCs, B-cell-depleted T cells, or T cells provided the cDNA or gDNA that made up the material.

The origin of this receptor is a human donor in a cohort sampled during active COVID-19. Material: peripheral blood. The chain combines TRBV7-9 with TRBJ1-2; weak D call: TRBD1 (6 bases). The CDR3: CASSSTSQGSNYGYTF. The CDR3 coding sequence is TGTGCCAGCAGCTCAACCTCACAGGGTAGTAACTATGGCTACACCTTC.